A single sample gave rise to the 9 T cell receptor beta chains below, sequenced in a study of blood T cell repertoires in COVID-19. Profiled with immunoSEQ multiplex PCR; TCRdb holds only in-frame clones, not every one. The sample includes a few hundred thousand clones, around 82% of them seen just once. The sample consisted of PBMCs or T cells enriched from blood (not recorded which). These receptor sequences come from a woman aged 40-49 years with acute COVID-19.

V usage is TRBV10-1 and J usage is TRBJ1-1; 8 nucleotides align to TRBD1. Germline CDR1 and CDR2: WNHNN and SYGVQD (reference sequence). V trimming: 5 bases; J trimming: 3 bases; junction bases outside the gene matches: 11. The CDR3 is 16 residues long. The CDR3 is CASSPATGAGDTEAFF. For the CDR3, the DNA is TGCGCCAGCAGTCCTGCGACAGGGGCAGGGGACACTGAAGCTTTCTTT.

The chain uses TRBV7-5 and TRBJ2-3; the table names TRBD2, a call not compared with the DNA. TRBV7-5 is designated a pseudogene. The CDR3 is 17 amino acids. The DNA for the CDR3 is TGTGCCAGAAGCTTAGCGGTCTGCGGGAGCCCCCCAGATACGCAGTATTTT. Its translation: CARSLAVCGSPPDTQYF.

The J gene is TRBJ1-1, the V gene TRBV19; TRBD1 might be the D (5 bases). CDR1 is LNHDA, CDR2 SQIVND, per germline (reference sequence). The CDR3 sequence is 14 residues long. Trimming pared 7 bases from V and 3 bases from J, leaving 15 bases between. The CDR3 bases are TGTGCCAGTACTCCCCGGGGGGAAGACACTGAAGCTTTCTTT. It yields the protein CASTPRGEDTEAFF.

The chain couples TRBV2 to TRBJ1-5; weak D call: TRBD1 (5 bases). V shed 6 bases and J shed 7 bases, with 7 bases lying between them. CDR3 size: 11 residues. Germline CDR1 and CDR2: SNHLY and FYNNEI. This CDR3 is CASSREQPQHF. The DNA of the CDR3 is TGTGCCAGCAGCAGGGAACAGCCCCAGCATTTT.

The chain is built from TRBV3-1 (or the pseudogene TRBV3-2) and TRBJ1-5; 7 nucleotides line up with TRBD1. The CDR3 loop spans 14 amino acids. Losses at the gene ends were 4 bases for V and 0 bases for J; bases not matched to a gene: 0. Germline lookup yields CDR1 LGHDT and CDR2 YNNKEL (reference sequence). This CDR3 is CASSRQGSNQPQHF. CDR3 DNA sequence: TGTGCCAGCAGCCGACAGGGTAGCAATCAGCCCCAGCATTTT.

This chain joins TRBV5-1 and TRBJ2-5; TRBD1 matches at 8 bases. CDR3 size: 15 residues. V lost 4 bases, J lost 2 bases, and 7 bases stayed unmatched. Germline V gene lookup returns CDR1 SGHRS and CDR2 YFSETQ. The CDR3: CASSRGTGPQETQYF. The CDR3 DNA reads TGCGCCAGCAGCCGGGGGACAGGCCCACAAGAGACCCAGTACTTC.

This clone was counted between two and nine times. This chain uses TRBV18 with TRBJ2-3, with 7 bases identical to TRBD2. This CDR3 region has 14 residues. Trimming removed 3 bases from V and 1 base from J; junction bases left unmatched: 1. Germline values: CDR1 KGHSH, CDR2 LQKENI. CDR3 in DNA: TGTGCCAGCTCACCGAGCGGGGGCACAGATACGCAGTATTTT. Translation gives CASSPSGGTDTQYF. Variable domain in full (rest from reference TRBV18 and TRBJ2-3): NAGVMQNPRHLVRRRGQEARLRCSPMKGHSHVYWYRQLPEEGLKFMVYLQKENIIDESGMPKERFSAEFPKEGPSILRIQQVVRGDSAAYFCASSPSGGTDTQYFGPGTRLTVL.

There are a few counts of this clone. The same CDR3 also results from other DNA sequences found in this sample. CDR3 amino acids: CASSLQGMNTEAFF. CDR3 in DNA: TGTGCCAGCAGCTTACAGGGTATGAACACTGAAGCTTTCTTT. J is TRBJ1-1 and V is TRBV7-9; D might be TRBD1 (5 bases). Deletions cut 2 bases from V and 0 bases from J, with 7 bases between. CDR3 length: 14 amino acids. CDR1 is SEHNR, CDR2 FQNEAQ, per germline (reference sequence).

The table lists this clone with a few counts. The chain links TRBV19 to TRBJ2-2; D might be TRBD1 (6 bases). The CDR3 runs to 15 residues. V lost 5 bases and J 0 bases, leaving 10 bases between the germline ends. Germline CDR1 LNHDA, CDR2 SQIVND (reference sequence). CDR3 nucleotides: TGTGCCAGTAGTTTTGGACAGCCGAACACCGGGGAGCTGTTTTTT. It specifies CASSFGQPNTGELFF.